The text below deals with one TCR beta chain. PCR amplification relied on 60 Vbeta primers (plus 13 Jbeta primers). Generated by immunoSEQ multiplex PCR, the TCRdb table keeps only in-frame clones and is missing some. The sample records about 190,000 clones, roughly 76% being singletons. This entry belongs to a study of cytomegalovirus exposure and HLA in healthy donors. V lost 6 bases to trimming and J lost 1 base; unmatched junction nucleotides: 2. Germline V CDR1 and CDR2: SQVTM, ANQGSEA. There are 13 residues in the CDR3. V is TRBV29-1 and J is TRBJ2-3; the match to TRBD1 covers 9 bases. What was sequenced was PBMCs. This TCR derives from a woman in her 30s in good health and CMV-seropositive. The CDR3 spells CSVGTGRTDTQYF. CDR3 sequence (DNA): TGCAGCGTCGGGACAGGGCGCACAGATACGCAGTATTTT.